The subject of this entry is one T cell receptor (beta chain). These data belong to a study of blood T cell repertoires in COVID-19. Source study methods: Estimation of nucleated cell counts relied on the amplification of reference gene primers. Method: immunoSEQ multiplex PCR; TCRdb's copy keeps in-frame clones and lacks some. That table gives V, J and clone size, and the DNA gave D and trimming. The sample consists of a few hundred thousand clones, almost 90% of them appearing once. All enrollees were roughly 18 to 95 years old and from roughly 22 US areas. Clinical history as reported by participants underpinned cohort assignment. The CDR3 covers 10 residues. The V end lost 8 bases, the J end lost 3 bases, and 5 bases lay between the germline ends. The germline CDR1 and CDR2 sequences are MNHEY and SVGAGI.

The clonotype comes from a woman younger than 30 with acute COVID-19. The J gene is TRBJ2-7, the V gene TRBV6-5; the D is unclear. Sequenced: PBMCs or T cells enriched from blood (not recorded which). The CDR3 DNA reads TGTGCCAGCGGGCGCTACGAGCAGTACTTC. Translating it yields CASGRYEQYF.